Below, 31 T cell receptor beta chains from the same sample are listed, as sequenced in a study of blood T cell repertoires in COVID-19. The repertoire was sequenced with immunoSEQ multiplex PCR; TCRdb's copy has only in-frame clones and lacks some. Found here are more than 200,000 clones, 80% to 90% of them singletons; the top ten hold 1.5% to 2%. Sequenced sample: PBMCs or T cells enriched from blood (not recorded which). These receptors all stem from a man aged 35 to 55 who had recovered from COVID-19.

The chain is built from TRBV25-1 and TRBJ1-5, with D possibly being TRBD1 (5 bases). The CDR3 covers 12 residues. Germline V CDR1 and CDR2: MGHDK, SYGVNS. Trimming removed 1 base at V and 7 bases at J, with 5 bases between. Here the CDR3 reads CASSESGQPQHF. CDR3 nucleotides: TGTGCCAGCAGTGAATCAGGGCAGCCCCAGCATTTT. Full variable domain (rest looked up from reference TRBV25-1 and TRBJ1-5): EADIYQTPRYLVIGTGKKITLECSQTMGHDKMYWYQQDPGMELHLIHYSYGVNSTEKGDLSSESTVSRIRTEHFPLTLESARPSHTSQYLCASSESGQPQHFGDGTRLSIL.

This rearrangement joins TRBV30 to TRBJ1-5; TRBD1 agrees at 7 bases. CDR1 is GTSNPN, CDR2 SVGIG, per germline (reference sequence). Losses at the gene ends were 2 bases for V and 3 bases for J; bases not matched to a gene: 7. The CDR3 loop spans 15 amino acids. The DNA of the CDR3 is TGTGCCTGGAGTAGGGGACAGAGTTTCAATCAGCCCCAGCATTTT. Residues: CAWSRGQSFNQPQHF.

This clone has just one count. V gene TRBV12-3 or TRBV12-4 combines with J gene TRBJ1-4; possible D gene TRBD1, 6 bases. Trimming left V 5 bases short and J 8 bases short, with 9 bases between. This CDR3 contains 12 residues. The DNA of the CDR3 is TGTGCCAGCAGTCTGGACAGCGAAAAACTGTTTTTT. This codes for CASSLDSEKLFF.

This chain joins TRBV2 and TRBJ1-5, with TRBD1 identical over 10 bases. J gave up 6 bases and V 6 bases, and 5 bases lay outside the gene matches. Germline lookup yields CDR1 SNHLY and CDR2 FYNNEI. The CDR3 spans 14 residues. The CDR3 spells CASSDRGQGQPQHF. The CDR3, as DNA: TGTGCCAGCAGCGACAGGGGGCAAGGTCAGCCCCAGCATTTT.

J is TRBJ1-4 and V is TRBV19; D unresolved. The CDR3 consists of 15 residues. V lost 5 bases and J 0 bases, leaving 10 bases between the germline ends. Germline V gene sequence: CDR1 LNHDA, CDR2 SQIVND (reference sequence). The DNA for the CDR3 is TGTGCCAGTAGTTGGACTTACGCAACTAATGAAAAACTGTTTTTT. Its translation is CASSWTYATNEKLFF.

The chain uses TRBV19 and TRBJ1-5; D perhaps matches TRBD1 (6 bases). V lost 5 bases and J 0 bases, leaving 17 bases between the germline ends. This CDR3 comprises 17 residues. From germline, CDR1 is LNHDA and CDR2 SQIVND (reference sequence). CDR3 sequence: CASSPGQTQYSNQPQHF. The DNA for the CDR3 is TGTGCCAGTAGTCCCGGACAGACCCAATATAGCAATCAGCCCCAGCATTTT.

This clone has more than one count but fewer than ten. The V gene is TRBV7-9, the J gene TRBJ1-2, with D perhaps TRBD1 (5 bases). There are 13 residues in the CDR3. Per germline, CDR1 SEHNR and CDR2 FQNEAQ (reference sequence). V lost 8 bases and J lost 3, with 13 bases in between. This CDR3 is CASGTGSDYGYTF. In nucleotides, the CDR3 is TGTGCCAGCGGAACAGGTTCCGACTATGGCTACACCTTC. Using reference TRBV7-9 and TRBJ1-2 for the parts outside the CDR3, the full variable domain is DTGVSQNPRHKITKRGQNVTFRCDPISEHNRLYWYRQTLGQGPEFLTYFQNEAQLEKSRLLSDRFSAERPKGSFSTLEIQRTEQGDSAMYLCASGTGSDYGYTFGSGTRLTVV.

This clone was observed once. The J gene is TRBJ2-1, the V gene TRBV5-6; D is uncertain. The germline V gene has CDR1 SGHDT and CDR2 YYEEEE. The V end lost 0 bases, the J end lost 1 base, and 11 bases lay between the germline ends. The CDR3 extends over 16 amino acids. The CDR3 coding sequence is TGTGCCAGCAGCTTGGTGGCGGTGCAATCCTACAATGAGCAGTTCTTC. Translated, it gives CASSLVAVQSYNEQFF.

The J gene is TRBJ1-4, the V gene TRBV5-1; D not resolved. The CDR3 totals 14 residues. CDR1 SGHRS and CDR2 YFSETQ come from the germline V gene. The ends were cut back, 0 bases at V and 8 bases at J, with 11 bases in the middle. CDR3 nucleotide sequence: TGCGCCAGCAGCTTGGAATTCGGGGAGGAAAAACTGTTTTTT. The encoded protein is CASSLEFGEEKLFF.

This clone was detected only once. The rearrangement uses TRBV27 and TRBJ1-6; TRBD1 aligns across 10 bases. V shed 4 bases, J shed 7 bases, and the junction held 7 bases outside the gene matches. CDR1 is MNHEY and CDR2 is SMNVEV in the germline V gene (reference sequence). The CDR3 consists of 16 residues. CDR3 DNA sequence: TGTGCCAGCAGTTCTCCGGGACAGGGGACGAATTCACCCCTCCACTTT. It is translated as CASSSPGQGTNSPLHF.

The table lists this clone with a count of one. The chain has TRBV19 and TRBJ2-1, with 8 nucleotides matching TRBD1. The germline gives CDR1 LNHDA, CDR2 SQIVND (reference sequence). The CDR3 runs 15 residues. V was clipped by 3 bases and J by 5 bases; unmatched bases: 6. CDR3 in DNA: TGTGCCAGTAGTATTGGACAGGGTAACCACAATGAGCAGTTCTTC. This sequence encodes CASSIGQGNHNEQFF.

The V and J genes are TRBV19 and TRBJ1-1; 8 positions agree with TRBD1. Germline values: CDR1 LNHDA, CDR2 SQIVND (reference sequence). V was pared by 3 bases and J by 4 bases, with 7 bases of the junction left unmatched. CDR3 size: 15 residues. The CDR3 loop is CASSIRGRSFTEAFF. The DNA of the CDR3 is TGTGCCAGTAGTATCAGGGGGCGAAGTTTCACTGAAGCTTTCTTT.

The chain employs TRBV12-3 or TRBV12-4 and TRBJ1-2, with D perhaps TRBD1 (5 bases). There are 13 residues in the CDR3. V dropped 4 bases and J dropped 8 bases, with 14 bases sitting between them. The CDR3 spells CASSSGDLWGYTF. The CDR3 DNA sequence: TGTGCCAGCAGTTCGGGGGACCTATGGGGCTACACCTTC.

The chain couples TRBV19 to TRBJ2-1, with D possibly matching TRBD1 (7 bases). Looked up from germline, CDR1 is LNHDA and CDR2 is SQIVND (reference sequence). With 0 bases removed from V and 10 bases from J, the gap between germline ends came to 13 bases. The CDR3 is 14 amino acids. CDR3: CASSIDQGGKEQFF. The DNA of the CDR3 is TGTGCCAGTAGTATAGATCAGGGGGGAAAGGAGCAGTTCTTC.

This clone was recorded once. The V and J genes are TRBV30 and TRBJ1-1, with D tentatively TRBD1 (5 bases). Per the germline V gene, CDR1 is GTSNPN and CDR2 is SVGIG (reference sequence). This CDR3 contains 10 residues. The CDR3 coding sequence is TGTGCGCAAGGGGTCTTAGGGGCTTTCTTT. Translating it yields CAQGVLGAFF.

This sequence joins TRBV18 and TRBJ1-5, with a tentative D call TRBD1 (6 bases). CDR1 is KGHSH and CDR2 is LQKENI in the germline V gene. Trimming pared 6 bases from V and 0 bases from J, leaving 12 bases between. This CDR3 spans 15 amino acids. CDR3 DNA sequence: TGTGCCAGCTCGGGCCGGACAGATAGCAATCAGCCCCAGCATTTT. Translation: CASSGRTDSNQPQHF.

The J gene is TRBJ1-1, the V gene TRBV2; TRBD1 matches at 7 bases. Looked up from germline, CDR1 is SNHLY and CDR2 is FYNNEI. The CDR3 spans 13 residues. V lost 6 bases, J lost 10 bases, and 11 bases stayed unmatched. CDR3 DNA sequence: TGTGCCAGCAGGGAAAACAGGGGTTCTGGAGCTTTCTTT. The encoded protein is CASRENRGSGAFF.

The CDR3 here is CASRLGRSTNEKLFF. The CDR3 coding sequence is TGCGCCAGCAGACTCGGGAGATCAACTAATGAAAAACTGTTTTTT. The chain has TRBV5-1 and TRBJ1-4, with unresolved D. This CDR3 contains 15 residues. V was shortened by 5 bases and J by 0 bases, with 11 bases between the two germline ends. Germline V gives CDR1 SGHRS, CDR2 YFSETQ.

The V gene is TRBV7-9, the J gene TRBJ1-5, with TRBD1 matching 10 bases. CDR1 SEHNR and CDR2 FQNEAQ come from the germline V gene (reference sequence). The CDR3 totals 16 residues. Trimming cost V 5 bases and J 0 bases; bases outside gene matches: 4. The CDR3 DNA follows: TGTGCCAGCAGCCAAGGGACAGGGGATAGCAATCAGCCCCAGCATTTT. Translating gives CASSQGTGDSNQPQHF.

The chain uses TRBV5-6 and TRBJ1-2, with a weak D call TRBD1 (6 bases). This CDR3 is built from 16 residues. Looked up from germline, CDR1 is SGHDT and CDR2 is YYEEEE. Trimming cost V 0 bases and J 7 bases, with 19 bases left between them. For the CDR3, the DNA is TGTGCCAGCAGCTTGGGATACTCAGGGGTTCAGGGTGGCTACACCTTC. Translated: CASSLGYSGVQGGYTF.

The CDR3 loop reads CASSLGGGYNEQFF. DNA for the CDR3: TGTGCCAGCAGTTTAGGTGGAGGATACAATGAGCAGTTCTTC. The chain employs TRBV27 and TRBJ2-1; TRBD2 might be the D (5 bases). CDR3 length equals 14 residues. Germline V gene lookup returns CDR1 MNHEY and CDR2 SMNVEV (reference sequence). Deletions cut 2 bases from V and 4 bases from J, with 9 bases between.

The V gene is TRBV11-2, the J gene TRBJ2-7; 10 bases align to TRBD1. The CDR3 spans 15 residues. J lost 2 bases, V lost 0 bases, and 1 base had no gene match. The germline V gene has CDR1 SGHAT and CDR2 FQNNGV. CDR3: CASSLDGTGAYEQYF. The CDR3 coding sequence is TGTGCCAGCAGCTTAGATGGGACAGGGGCCTACGAGCAGTACTTC.

This clone appeared a few times. This chain joins TRBV7-9 and TRBJ2-6; unclear D gene. Germline V gene sequence: CDR1 SEHNR, CDR2 FQNEAQ (reference sequence). The V and J ends lost 4 bases and 0 bases respectively, with 13 bases between them. The CDR3 contains 17 residues. This CDR3 reads CASSSRSTVSGANVLTF. The CDR3 bases are TGTGCCAGCAGCTCTAGGTCGACGGTCTCTGGGGCCAACGTCCTGACTTTC.

This chain uses TRBV2 with TRBJ2-7; 7 nucleotides align to TRBD1. The V segment lost 3 bases and the J segment 3 bases; nucleotides outside the gene matches: 5. CDR3 size: 14 residues. Germline CDR1 and CDR2: SNHLY and FYNNEI. CDR3 nucleotides: TGTGCCAGCAGTGACTGGACAGGTTACTACGAGCAGTACTTC. Translating it yields CASSDWTGYYEQYF.

This rearrangement joins TRBV5-8 to TRBJ2-7, with unresolved D. Trimming took 2 bases from V and 0 from J, leaving 6 bases between them. The CDR3 has 13 amino acids. Germline loops: CDR1 SGHTS, CDR2 YDEGEE. The DNA of the CDR3 is TGTGCCAGCAGCTTTGGCAGCTCCTACGAGCAGTACTTC. Protein product: CASSFGSSYEQYF.

The CDR3 region has the DNA TGTGCCAGCAGCGCGGGAGTTTGGGGCGAGCAGTACTTC. Protein product: CASSAGVWGEQYF. The chain uses TRBV9 and TRBJ2-7, with D perhaps TRBD2 (6 bases). V lost 3 bases and J lost 6, with 13 bases in between. The germline V gene encodes CDR1 SGDLS and CDR2 YYNGEE. The CDR3 length is 13 residues. Combining the CDR3 with reference TRBV9 and TRBJ2-7 gives the whole variable domain DSGVTQTPKHLITATGQRVTLRCSPRSGDLSVYWYQQSLDQGLQFLIQYYNGEERAKGNILERFSAQQFPDLHSELNLSSLELGDSALYFCASSAGVWGEQYFGPGTRLTVT.

This chain connects TRBV15 to TRBJ1-1, with 7 bases lining up with TRBD1. The CDR3 is 16 residues long. The germline gives CDR1 LNHNV, CDR2 YYDKDF (reference sequence). V lost 0 bases, J lost 1 base, and 5 bases stayed unmatched. The CDR3 region is CATSRDFGTANTEAFF. CDR3 nucleotide sequence: TGTGCCACCAGCAGAGATTTCGGGACAGCGAACACTGAAGCTTTCTTT. The full variable domain, rest sourced from reference TRBV15 and TRBJ1-1, is DAMVIQNPRYQVTQFGKPVTLSCSQTLNHNVMYWYQQKSSQAPKLLFHYYDKDFNNEADTPDNFQSRRPNTSFCFLDIRSPGLGDTAMYLCATSRDFGTANTEAFFGQGTRLTVV.

The chain employs TRBV7-2 and TRBJ1-2; D might be TRBD1 (6 bases). CDR3 length: 14 residues. The germline V and J ends were trimmed by 3 bases and 5 bases, with 13 bases remaining between them. CDR1 is SGHTA, CDR2 FQGNSA, per germline. CDR3 amino acids: CASSFPGVNYGYTF. Here the CDR3 DNA reads TGTGCCAGCAGCTTTCCAGGGGTTAATTATGGCTACACCTTC.

The chain has TRBV10-3 and TRBJ1-6; tentative D call: TRBD1 (6 bases). The CDR3 sequence is 17 residues long. Germline CDR1 reads ENHRY; CDR2 reads SYGVKD. Trimming cost V 0 bases and J 6 bases, with 15 bases left between them. The CDR3 loop is CAISESGQSYLNSPLHF. The CDR3 bases are TGTGCCATCAGTGAGTCTGGACAGTCCTACCTTAATTCACCCCTCCACTTT.

The V call is TRBV13, the J call TRBJ1-2; TRBD1 matches 7 bases. From germline, CDR1 is PRHDT and CDR2 FYEKMQ (reference sequence). The CDR3 contains 15 residues. Trimming at V came to 5 bases and at J to 10 bases, leaving 16 bases not matched to a gene. Written as DNA, the CDR3 is TGTGCCAGCAGCCTAAATCCACAGGGGCCCTTCGACTACACCTTC. Amino acid sequence: CASSLNPQGPFDYTF.

The rearrangement joins TRBV6-5 to TRBJ2-2; tentatively, D is TRBD2 (5 bases). Germline V gene data show CDR1 as MNHEY and CDR2 as SVGAGI. CDR3 length: 15 residues. The V and J ends lost 6 bases and 1 base respectively, with 12 bases between them. CDR3 protein: CASSQFEGNTGELFF. CDR3 in DNA: TGTGCCAGCAGCCAGTTTGAGGGGAACACCGGGGAGCTGTTTTTT.